This TCR beta chain was observed in a study of blood T cell repertoires in COVID-19. Clones were read by immunoSEQ multiplex PCR, and TCRdb kept only the in-frame ones, dropping some. The sample consists of approximately 200,000 clones, roughly 77% of them appearing once. The germline gives CDR1 DFQATT, CDR2 SNEGSKA (reference sequence). With 3 bases removed from V and 2 bases from J, the gap between germline ends came to 11 bases. The CDR3 extends over 14 amino acids. The TCR originated in a man aged 40-49 years who had recovered from COVID-19. Sequenced: PBMCs or T cells enriched from blood (not recorded which). This sequence joins TRBV20-1 and TRBJ1-5; D perhaps matches TRBD1 (5 bases). CDR3 DNA: TGCAGTGCTAGTCAGGGTCGGGGCAATCAGCCCCAGCATTTT. It yields the protein CSASQGRGNQPQHF.